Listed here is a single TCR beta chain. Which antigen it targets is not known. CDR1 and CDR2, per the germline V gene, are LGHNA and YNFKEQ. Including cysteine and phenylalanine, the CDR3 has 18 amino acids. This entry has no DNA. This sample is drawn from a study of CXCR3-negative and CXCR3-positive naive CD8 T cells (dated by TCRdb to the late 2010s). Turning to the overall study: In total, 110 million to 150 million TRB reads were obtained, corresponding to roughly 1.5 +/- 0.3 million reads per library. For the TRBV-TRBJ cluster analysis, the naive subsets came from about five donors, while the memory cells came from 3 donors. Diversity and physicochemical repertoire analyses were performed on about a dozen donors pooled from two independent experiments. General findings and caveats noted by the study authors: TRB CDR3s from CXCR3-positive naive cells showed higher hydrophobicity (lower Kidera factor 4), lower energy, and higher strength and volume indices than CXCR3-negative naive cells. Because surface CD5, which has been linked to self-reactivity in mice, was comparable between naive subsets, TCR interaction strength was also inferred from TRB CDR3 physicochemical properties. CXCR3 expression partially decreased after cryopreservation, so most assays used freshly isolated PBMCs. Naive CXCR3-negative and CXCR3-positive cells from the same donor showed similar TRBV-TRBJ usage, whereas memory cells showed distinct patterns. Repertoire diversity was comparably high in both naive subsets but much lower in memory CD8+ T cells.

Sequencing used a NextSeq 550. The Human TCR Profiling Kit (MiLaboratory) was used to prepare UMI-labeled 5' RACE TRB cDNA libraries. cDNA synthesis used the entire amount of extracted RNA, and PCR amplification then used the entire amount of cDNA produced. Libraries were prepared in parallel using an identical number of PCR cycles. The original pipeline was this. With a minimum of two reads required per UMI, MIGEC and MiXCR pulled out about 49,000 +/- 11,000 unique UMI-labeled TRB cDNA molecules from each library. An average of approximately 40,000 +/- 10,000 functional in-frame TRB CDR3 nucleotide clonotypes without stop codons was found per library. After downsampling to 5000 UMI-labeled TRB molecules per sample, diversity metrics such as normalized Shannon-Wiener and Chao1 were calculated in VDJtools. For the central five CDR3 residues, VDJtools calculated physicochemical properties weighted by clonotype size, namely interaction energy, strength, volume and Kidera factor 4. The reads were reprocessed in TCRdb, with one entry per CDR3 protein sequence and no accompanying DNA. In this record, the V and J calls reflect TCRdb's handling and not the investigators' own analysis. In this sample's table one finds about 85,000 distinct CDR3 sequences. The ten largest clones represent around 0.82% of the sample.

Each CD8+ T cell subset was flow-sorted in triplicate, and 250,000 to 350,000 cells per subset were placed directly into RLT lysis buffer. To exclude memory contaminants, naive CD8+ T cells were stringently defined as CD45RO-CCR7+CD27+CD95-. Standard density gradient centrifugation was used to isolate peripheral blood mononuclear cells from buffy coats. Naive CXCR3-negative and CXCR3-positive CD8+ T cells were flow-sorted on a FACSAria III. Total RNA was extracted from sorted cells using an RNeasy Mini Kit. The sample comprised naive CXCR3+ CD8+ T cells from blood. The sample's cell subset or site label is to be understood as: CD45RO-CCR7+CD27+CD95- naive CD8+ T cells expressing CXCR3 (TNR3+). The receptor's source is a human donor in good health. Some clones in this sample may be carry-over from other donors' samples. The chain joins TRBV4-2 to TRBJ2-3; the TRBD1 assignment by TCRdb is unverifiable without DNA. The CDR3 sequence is CASSHLVGASLSTDTQYF.